Reported below is one TCR beta chain. Its antigen is not identified. This sample was taken from a study of T cell responses to AZD1222 COVID-19 vaccine. Turning to the study itself: The analysis combined second doses at about 4 or about 12 weeks.

Study-level points and caveats: Dominant at 160-218 and 743-854, vaccine-associated CD4 TCRs also spanned spike.

CDR3 size: 15 residues. Germline V lookup: CDR1 SEHNR, CDR2 FQNEAQ (reference sequence). V gave up 2 bases and J gave up 4 bases, with 11 bases separating them. The data were produced by immunoSEQ multiplex PCR, yet TCRdb's version contains in-frame clones alone and is incomplete. The table lists approximately 140,000 clones, approximately 90% of them singletons. The gene calls are TRBV7-9 and TRBJ2-2, with a tentative D call TRBD1 (5 bases). This sample comprised peripheral blood, obtained on day 0 of AZD1222 vaccination. This TCR was recovered from an adult in good health. As DNA, the CDR3 is TGTGCCAGCAGCTTAACTGGGGCGCTCACCGGGGAGCTGTTTTTT. Its translation: CASSLTGALTGELFF.